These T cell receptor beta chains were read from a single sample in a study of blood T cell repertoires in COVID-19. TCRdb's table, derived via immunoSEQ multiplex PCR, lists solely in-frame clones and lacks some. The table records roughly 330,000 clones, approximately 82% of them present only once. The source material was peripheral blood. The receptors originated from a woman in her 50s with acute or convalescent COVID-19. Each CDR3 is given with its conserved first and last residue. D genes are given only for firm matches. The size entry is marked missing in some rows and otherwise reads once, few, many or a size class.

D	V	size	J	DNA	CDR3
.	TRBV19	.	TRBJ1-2	TGTGCCAGTAGTGCCCAGGGGAGGGATGGCTACACCTTC	CASSAQGRDGYTF
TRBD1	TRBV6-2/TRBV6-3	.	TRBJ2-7	TGTGCCAGCAGTATGGACAGGGCCTACGAGCAGTACTTC	CASSMDRAYEQYF
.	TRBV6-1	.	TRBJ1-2	TGTGCCAGCAGTGAAGTCGGGGAGAACTATGGCTACACCTTC	CASSEVGENYGYTF
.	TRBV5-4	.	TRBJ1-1	TGTGCCAGCAGCCCCGCGGCATTAAAGAACACTGAAGCTTTCTTT	CASSPAALKNTEAFF
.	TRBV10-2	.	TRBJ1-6	TGCGCCAGCAGTGAGTCCAGCGGACGTAATTCACCCCTCCACTTT	CASSESSGRNSPLHF
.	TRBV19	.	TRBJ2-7	TGTGCCAGTAGCGACTCCGGACAGTTCTACGAGCAGTACTTC	CASSDSGQFYEQYF
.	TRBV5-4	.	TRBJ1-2	TGTGCCAGCAGCTATCAGACCGGGGGGTATGGCTACACCTTC	CASSYQTGGYGYTF
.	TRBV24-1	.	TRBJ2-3	TGTGCTACATGTGGGGTAGGGGCAGATACGCAGTATTTT	CATCGVGADTQYF
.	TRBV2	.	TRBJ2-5	TGTGCCAGCAGTGAATACAGGGACCAAGAGACCCAGTACTTC	CASSEYRDQETQYF
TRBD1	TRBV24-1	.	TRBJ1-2	TGTGCCACCAGTGATACGGGACAGGGGCTCTATGGCTACACCTTC	CATSDTGQGLYGYTF
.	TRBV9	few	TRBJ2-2	TGTGCCAGCAGCGTAGTGGCGGCCGCCGGGGAGCTGTTTTTT	CASSVVAAAGELFF
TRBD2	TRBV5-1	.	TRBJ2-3	TGCGCCAGCAGCAGAAGCGGGGGGGTTAGCACAGATACGCAGTATTTT	CASSRSGGVSTDTQYF
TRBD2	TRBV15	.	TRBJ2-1	TGTGCCACCAGCAGAGGACTAGCGGTCAACAATGAGCAGTTCTTC	CATSRGLAVNNEQFF